This T cell receptor (beta chain) emerged from a study of control samples from healthy donors and cancer patients. In germline, CDR1 is SQVTM, CDR2 ANQGSEA. The germline V and J ends were trimmed by 7 bases and 0 bases, with 10 bases remaining between them. The length of the CDR3 is 13 residues. Data came from immunoSEQ multiplex PCR; TCRdb stores just in-frame clones and leaves some out. The top ten hold around 2.1% of the sample, which has over 100,000 clones, 92% seen once. As concerns this clone: The same CDR3 also results from other DNA sequences found in this sample.

The rearrangement links TRBV29-1 to TRBJ2-1, with TRBD2 as a possible D gene (6 bases). The clonotype comes from a woman between 45 and 60 years old in good health. Sequencing was done on a sample of blood. The CDR3 region has the DNA TGCAGCGGTAGCGGAGGCTCCTACAATGAGCAGTTCTTC. Amino acids: CSGSGGSYNEQFF.